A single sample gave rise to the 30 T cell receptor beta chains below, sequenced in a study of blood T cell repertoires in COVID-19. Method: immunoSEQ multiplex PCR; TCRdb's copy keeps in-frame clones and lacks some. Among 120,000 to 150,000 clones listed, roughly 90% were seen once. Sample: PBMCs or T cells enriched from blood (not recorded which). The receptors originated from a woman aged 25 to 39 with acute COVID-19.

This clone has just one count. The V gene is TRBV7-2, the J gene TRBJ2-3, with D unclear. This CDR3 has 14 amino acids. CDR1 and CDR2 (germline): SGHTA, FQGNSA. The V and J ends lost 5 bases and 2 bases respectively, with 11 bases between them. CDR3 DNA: TGTGCCAGCAGCACACAAAGAAACACAGATACGCAGTATTTT. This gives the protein CASSTQRNTDTQYF.

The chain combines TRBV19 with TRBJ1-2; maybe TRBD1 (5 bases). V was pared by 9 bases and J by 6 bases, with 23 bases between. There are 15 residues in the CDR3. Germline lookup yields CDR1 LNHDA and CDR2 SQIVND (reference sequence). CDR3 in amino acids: CASTNAPGVRNGYTF. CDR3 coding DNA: TGTGCCAGCACAAACGCCCCGGGGGTAAGGAATGGCTACACCTTC.

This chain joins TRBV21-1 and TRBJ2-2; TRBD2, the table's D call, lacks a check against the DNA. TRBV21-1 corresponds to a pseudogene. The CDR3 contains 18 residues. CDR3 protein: CARAYGRTPPTNTGELFF. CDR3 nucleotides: TGTGCCAGGGCTTACGGGAGGACCCCCCCAACGAACACCGGGGAGCTGTTTTTT.

This CDR3 is CASSQDRSPLHF. CDR3 DNA: TGCGCCAGCAGCCAAGATCGTTCACCCCTCCACTTT. The rearrangement uses TRBV4-1 and TRBJ1-6; D not resolved. Germline V CDR1 and CDR2: MGHRA, YSYEKL. Trimming left V 0 bases short and J 9 bases short, with 3 bases between. This CDR3 region has 12 residues.

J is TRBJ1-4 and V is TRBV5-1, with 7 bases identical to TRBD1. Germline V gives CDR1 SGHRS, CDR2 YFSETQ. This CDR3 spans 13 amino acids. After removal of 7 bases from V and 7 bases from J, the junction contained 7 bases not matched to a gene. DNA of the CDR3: TGCGCCAGCGGAACAGGGGTTGGTGAAAAACTGTTTTTT. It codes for CASGTGVGEKLFF.

Here the CDR3 reads CASSLNPGFTGELFF. The CDR3 DNA reads as TGTGCCAGCAGCTTGAATCCAGGGTTCACCGGGGAGCTGTTTTTT. This chain uses TRBV7-3 with TRBJ2-2; D possibly corresponds to TRBD1 (5 bases). The CDR3 spans 15 residues. Germline lookup yields CDR1 SGHTA and CDR2 FQGTGA. Trimming cost V 3 bases and J 4 bases, with 12 bases left between them.

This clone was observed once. The CDR3 spells CASSPGGSKETQYF. CDR3 in DNA: TGCGCCAGCAGCCCCGGGGGGAGCAAAGAGACCCAGTACTTC. This chain joins TRBV4-1 and TRBJ2-5, with 7 bases aligning to TRBD2. After removal of 4 bases from V and 3 bases from J, the junction contained 5 bases not matched to a gene. The CDR3 is 14 residues long. CDR1 and CDR2 (germline): MGHRA, YSYEKL.

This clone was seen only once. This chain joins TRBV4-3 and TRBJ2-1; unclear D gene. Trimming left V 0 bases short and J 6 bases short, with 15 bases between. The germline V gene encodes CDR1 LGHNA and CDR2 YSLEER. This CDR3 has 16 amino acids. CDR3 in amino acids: CASSQEATNTGNEQFF. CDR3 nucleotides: TGCGCCAGCAGCCAAGAGGCTACCAACACGGGCAATGAGCAGTTCTTC.

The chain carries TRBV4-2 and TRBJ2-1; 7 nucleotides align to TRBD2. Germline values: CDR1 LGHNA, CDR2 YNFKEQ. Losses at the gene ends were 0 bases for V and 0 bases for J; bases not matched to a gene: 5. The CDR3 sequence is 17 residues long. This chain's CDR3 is CASSQDYSGASYNEQFF. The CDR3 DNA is TGTGCCAGCAGCCAAGATTACAGCGGGGCCTCCTACAATGAGCAGTTCTTC.

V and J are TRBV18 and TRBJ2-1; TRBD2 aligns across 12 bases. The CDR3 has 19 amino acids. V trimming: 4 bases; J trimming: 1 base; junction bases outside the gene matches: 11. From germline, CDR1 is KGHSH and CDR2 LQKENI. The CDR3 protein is CASSQTSGSDSRSYNEQFF. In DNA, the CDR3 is TGTGCCAGCTCACAGACTAGCGGGAGCGATAGTAGGTCCTACAATGAGCAGTTCTTC.

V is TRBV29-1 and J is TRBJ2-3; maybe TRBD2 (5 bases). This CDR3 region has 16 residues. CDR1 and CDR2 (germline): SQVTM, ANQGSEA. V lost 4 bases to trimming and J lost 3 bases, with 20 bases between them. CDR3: CSVGGSALFSTDTQYF. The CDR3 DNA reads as TGCAGCGTTGGAGGGTCAGCCCTTTTTAGTACAGATACGCAGTATTTT.

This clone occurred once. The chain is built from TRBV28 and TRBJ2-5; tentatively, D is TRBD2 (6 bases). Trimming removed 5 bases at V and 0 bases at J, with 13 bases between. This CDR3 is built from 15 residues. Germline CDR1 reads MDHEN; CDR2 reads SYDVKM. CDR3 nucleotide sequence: TGTGCCAGCAGTAGCGGGCGGTTGTACCAAGAGACCCAGTACTTC. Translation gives CASSSGRLYQETQYF.

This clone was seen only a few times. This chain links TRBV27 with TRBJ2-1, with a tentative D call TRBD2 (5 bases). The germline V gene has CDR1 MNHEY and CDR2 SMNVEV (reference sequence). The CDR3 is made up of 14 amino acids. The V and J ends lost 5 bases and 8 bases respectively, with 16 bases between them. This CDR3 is CASSERTTFDEQFF. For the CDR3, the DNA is TGTGCCAGCAGTGAGCGGACGACCTTCGATGAGCAGTTCTTC.

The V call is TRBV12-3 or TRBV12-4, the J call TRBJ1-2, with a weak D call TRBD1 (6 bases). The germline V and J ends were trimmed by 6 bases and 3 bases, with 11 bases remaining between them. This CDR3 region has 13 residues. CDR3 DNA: TGTGCCAGCAGAGGTGGACAGCACTATGGCTACACCTTC. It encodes CASRGGQHYGYTF.

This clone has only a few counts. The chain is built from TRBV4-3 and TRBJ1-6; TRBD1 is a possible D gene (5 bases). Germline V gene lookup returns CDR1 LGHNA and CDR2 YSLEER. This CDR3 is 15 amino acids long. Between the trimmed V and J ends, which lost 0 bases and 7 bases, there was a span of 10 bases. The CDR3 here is CASSQDSGPNSPLHF. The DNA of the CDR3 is TGCGCCAGCAGCCAAGATTCAGGGCCCAATTCACCCCTCCACTTT.

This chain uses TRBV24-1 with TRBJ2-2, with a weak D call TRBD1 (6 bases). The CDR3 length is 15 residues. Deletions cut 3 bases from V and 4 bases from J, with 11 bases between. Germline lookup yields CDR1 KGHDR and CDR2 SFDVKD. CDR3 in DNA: TGTGCCACCAGTGATGCGGACAGTATCACCGGGGAGCTGTTTTTT. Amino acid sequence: CATSDADSITGELFF.

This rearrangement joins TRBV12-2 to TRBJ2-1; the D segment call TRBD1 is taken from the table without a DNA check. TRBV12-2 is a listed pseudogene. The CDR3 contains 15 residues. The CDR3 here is CASRLAKPNRVEQFF. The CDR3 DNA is TGTGCAAGTCGCTTAGCGAAACCCAACAGGGTTGAGCAGTTCTTC.

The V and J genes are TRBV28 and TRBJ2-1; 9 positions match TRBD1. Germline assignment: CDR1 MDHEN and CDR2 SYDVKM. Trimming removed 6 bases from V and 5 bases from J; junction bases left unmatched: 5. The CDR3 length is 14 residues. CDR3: CASRGTGINNEQFF. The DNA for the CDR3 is TGTGCCAGCAGAGGGACAGGGATAAACAATGAGCAGTTCTTC.

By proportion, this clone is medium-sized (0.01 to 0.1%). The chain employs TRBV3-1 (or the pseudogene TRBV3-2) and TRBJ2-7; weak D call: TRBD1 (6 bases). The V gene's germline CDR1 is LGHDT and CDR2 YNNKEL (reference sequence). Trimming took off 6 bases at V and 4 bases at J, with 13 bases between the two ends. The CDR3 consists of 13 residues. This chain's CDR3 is CASRQGMSYEQYF. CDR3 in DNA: TGTGCCAGCAGACAGGGTATGAGTTACGAGCAGTACTTC.

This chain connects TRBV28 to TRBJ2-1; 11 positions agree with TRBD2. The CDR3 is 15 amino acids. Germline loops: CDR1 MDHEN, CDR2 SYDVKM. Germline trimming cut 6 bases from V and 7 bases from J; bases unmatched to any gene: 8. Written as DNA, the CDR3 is TGTGCCAGCAGGACTAGCGGGATATTTTGGAATGAGCAGTTCTTC. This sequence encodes CASRTSGIFWNEQFF.

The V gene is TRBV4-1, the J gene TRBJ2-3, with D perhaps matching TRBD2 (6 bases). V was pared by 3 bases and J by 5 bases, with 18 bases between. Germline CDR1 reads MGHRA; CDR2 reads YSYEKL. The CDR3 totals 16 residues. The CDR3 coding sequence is TGCGCCAGCAGCCAGGAATATAGGACTACTGGAGATACGCAGTATTTT. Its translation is CASSQEYRTTGDTQYF.

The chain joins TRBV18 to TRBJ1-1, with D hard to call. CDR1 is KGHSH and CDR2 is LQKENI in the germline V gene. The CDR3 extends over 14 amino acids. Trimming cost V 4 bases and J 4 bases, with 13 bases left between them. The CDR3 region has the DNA TGTGCCAGCTCACTTACGTGGGCCTCCACTGAAGCTTTCTTT. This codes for CASSLTWASTEAFF.

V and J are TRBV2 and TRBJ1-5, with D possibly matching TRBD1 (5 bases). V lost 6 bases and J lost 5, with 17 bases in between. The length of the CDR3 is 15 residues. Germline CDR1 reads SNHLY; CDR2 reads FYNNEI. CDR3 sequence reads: CASSLIGTVYQPQHF. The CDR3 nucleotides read TGTGCCAGCAGCCTTATCGGGACTGTATATCAGCCCCAGCATTTT.

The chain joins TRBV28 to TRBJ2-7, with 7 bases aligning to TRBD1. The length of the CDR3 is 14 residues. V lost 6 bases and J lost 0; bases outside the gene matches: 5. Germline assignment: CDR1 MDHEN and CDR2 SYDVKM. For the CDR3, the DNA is TGTGCCAGCAGCCGGGACAGTGCCTCCTACGAGCAGTACTTC. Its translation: CASSRDSASYEQYF.

Written as DNA, the CDR3 is TGTGCCACCCACGGACAGGGGTCCAATGGCTACACCTTC. The encoded protein is CATHGQGSNGYTF. The V call is TRBV19, the J call TRBJ1-2; 9 bases line up with TRBD1. This CDR3 has 13 amino acids. V lost 10 bases to trimming and J lost 6 bases; unmatched junction nucleotides: 9. Germline CDR1 and CDR2: LNHDA and SQIVND (reference sequence). The entire variable domain, with the rest obtained from reference TRBV19 and TRBJ1-2, is as follows: DGGITQSPKYLFRKEGQNVTLSCEQNLNHDAMYWYRQDPGQGLRLIYYSQIVNDFQKGDIAEGYSVSREKKESFPLTVTSAQKNPTAFYLCATHGQGSNGYTFGSGTRLTVV.

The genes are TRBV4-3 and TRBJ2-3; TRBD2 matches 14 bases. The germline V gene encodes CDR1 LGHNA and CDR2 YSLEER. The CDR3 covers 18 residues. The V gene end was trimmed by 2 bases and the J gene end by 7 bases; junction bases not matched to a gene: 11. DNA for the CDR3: TGCGCCAGCAGCCAATATGTCGGGACTAGCGGGAGCGGGAATACGCAGTATTTT. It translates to CASSQYVGTSGSGNTQYF.

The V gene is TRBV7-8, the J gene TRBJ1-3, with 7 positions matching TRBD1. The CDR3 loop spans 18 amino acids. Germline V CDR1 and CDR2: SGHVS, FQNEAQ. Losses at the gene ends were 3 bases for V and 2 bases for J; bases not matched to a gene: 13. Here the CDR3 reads CASSLARLQGWAGNTIYF. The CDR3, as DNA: TGTGCCAGCAGCTTGGCACGTCTACAGGGGTGGGCTGGAAACACCATATATTTT. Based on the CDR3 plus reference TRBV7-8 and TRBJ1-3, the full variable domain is GAGVSQSPRYKVAKRGQDVALRCDPISGHVSLFWYQQALGQGPEFLTYFQNEAQLDKSGLPSDRFFAERPEGSVSTLKIQRTQQEDSAVYLCASSLARLQGWAGNTIYFGEGSWLTVV.

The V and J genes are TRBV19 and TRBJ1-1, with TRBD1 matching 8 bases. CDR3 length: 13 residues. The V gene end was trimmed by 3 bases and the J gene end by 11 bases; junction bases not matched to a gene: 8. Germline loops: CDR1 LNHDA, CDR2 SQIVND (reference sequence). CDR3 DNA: TGTGCCAGTAGTATGAGTAACAGGGGGGTCGCTTTCTTT. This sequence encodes CASSMSNRGVAFF.

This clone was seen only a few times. CDR3: CASSDHSSNQPQHF. In DNA form, the CDR3 reads TGTGCCAGCAGTGATCACAGTAGCAATCAGCCCCAGCATTTT. This sequence joins TRBV27 and TRBJ1-5; D is undetermined. V lost 5 bases, J lost 0 bases, and 8 bases lay in between. CDR3 length equals 14 residues. Germline CDR1 and CDR2: MNHEY and SMNVEV (reference sequence).

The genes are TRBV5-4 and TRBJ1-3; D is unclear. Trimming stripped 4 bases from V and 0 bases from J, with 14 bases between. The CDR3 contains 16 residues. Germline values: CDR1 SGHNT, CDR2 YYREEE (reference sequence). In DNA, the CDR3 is TGTGCCAGCAGCCCGGACGCGGGCTCCTCTGGAAACACCATATATTTT. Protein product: CASSPDAGSSGNTIYF. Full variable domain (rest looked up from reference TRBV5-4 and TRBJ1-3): ETGVTQSPTHLIKTRGQQVTLRCSSQSGHNTVSWYQQALGQGPQFIFQYYREEENGRGNFPPRFSGLQFPNYSSELNVNALELDDSALYLCASSPDAGSSGNTIYFGEGSWLTVV.